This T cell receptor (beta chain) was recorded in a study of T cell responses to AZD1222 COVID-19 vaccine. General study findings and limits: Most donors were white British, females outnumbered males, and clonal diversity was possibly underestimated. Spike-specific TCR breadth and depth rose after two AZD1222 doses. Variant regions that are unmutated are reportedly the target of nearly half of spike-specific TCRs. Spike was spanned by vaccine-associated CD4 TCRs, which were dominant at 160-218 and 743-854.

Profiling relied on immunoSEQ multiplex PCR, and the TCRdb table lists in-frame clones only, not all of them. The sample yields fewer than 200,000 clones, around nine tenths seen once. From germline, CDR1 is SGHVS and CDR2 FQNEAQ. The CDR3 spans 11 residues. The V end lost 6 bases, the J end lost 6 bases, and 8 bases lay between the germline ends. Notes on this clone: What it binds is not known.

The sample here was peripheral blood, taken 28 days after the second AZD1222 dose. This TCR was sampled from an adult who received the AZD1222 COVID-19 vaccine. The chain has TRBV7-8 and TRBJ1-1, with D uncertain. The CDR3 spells CASRRTSEAFF. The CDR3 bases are TGTGCCAGCAGAAGAACCTCTGAAGCTTTCTTT.